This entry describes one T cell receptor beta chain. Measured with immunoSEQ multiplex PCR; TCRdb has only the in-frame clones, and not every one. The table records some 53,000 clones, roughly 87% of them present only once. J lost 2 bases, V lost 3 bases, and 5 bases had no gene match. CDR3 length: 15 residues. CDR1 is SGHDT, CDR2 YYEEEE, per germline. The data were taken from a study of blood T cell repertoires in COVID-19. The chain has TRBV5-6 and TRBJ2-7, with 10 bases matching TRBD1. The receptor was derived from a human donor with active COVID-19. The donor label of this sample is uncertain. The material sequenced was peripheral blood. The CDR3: CASSYRGTGAYEQYF. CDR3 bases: TGTGCCAGCAGCTACCGCGGGACAGGGGCCTACGAGCAGTACTTC.